These 23 T cell receptor beta chains were sequenced from one sample in a study of T cells in localized non-small cell lung cancer. Method: immunoSEQ multiplex PCR; TCRdb's copy keeps in-frame clones and lacks some. The sample holds about 40,000 clones; approximately 86% are singletons and the top ten take approximately 6.6%. The sample was peripheral blood, taken before any cancer treatment. These TCRs come from a man aged 40-75 years with stage I lung adenocarcinoma.

This chain connects TRBV29-1 to TRBJ2-7; the match to TRBD2 covers 11 bases. The germline CDR1 and CDR2 sequences are SQVTM and ANQGSEA. This CDR3 comprises 16 residues. Trimming at V came to 2 bases and at J to 4 bases, leaving 10 bases not matched to a gene. Written as DNA, the CDR3 is TGCAGCGTTGAATCGGCACTAGCGGGAGATCGGTACGAGCAGTACTTC. Translating gives CSVESALAGDRYEQYF.

This clone occurred once. The chain has TRBV29-1 and TRBJ1-3, with D tentatively TRBD1 (5 bases). V was cut by 1 base and J by 2 bases, with 24 bases left in between. The length of the CDR3 is 19 residues. Per germline, CDR1 SQVTM and CDR2 ANQGSEA. The DNA of the CDR3 is TGCAGCGTTGAAGGGGGTCAAGGGACTCCCGGGACCGCTGGAAACACCATATATTTT. Amino acids: CSVEGGQGTPGTAGNTIYF. The whole variable domain, filled in from reference TRBV29-1 and TRBJ1-3, reads SAVISQKPSRDICQRGTSLTIQCQVDSQVTMMFWYRQQPGQSLTLIATANQGSEATYESGFVIDKFPISRPNLTFSTLTVSNMSPEDSSIYLCSVEGGQGTPGTAGNTIYFGEGSWLTVV.

V is TRBV27 and J is TRBJ2-3, with 8 bases lining up with TRBD2. Germline V gene sequence: CDR1 MNHEY, CDR2 SMNVEV (reference sequence). The ends lost 4 bases at V and 4 bases at J; junction bases unmatched: 31. The CDR3 has 23 amino acids. The CDR3 sequence: CASSSWPGGGHLTSGTRADTQYF. The CDR3 region has the DNA TGTGCCAGCAGTTCCTGGCCGGGAGGGGGTCATTTAACTAGCGGAACTCGGGCAGATACGCAGTATTTT.

The chain carries TRBV11-3 and TRBJ2-1, with a tentative D call TRBD2 (6 bases). The V gene's germline CDR1 is SGHNT and CDR2 YENEEA. There are 15 residues in the CDR3. V was trimmed by 2 bases and J by 0 bases, leaving 8 bases between them. DNA of the CDR3: TGTGCCAGCAGCTTAACGGGAGCCTCCTACAATGAGCAGTTCTTC. It is translated as CASSLTGASYNEQFF.

The sample holds one count of this clone. This sequence joins TRBV19 and TRBJ2-6, with a possible D match to TRBD2 (5 bases). The germline CDR1 and CDR2 sequences are LNHDA and SQIVND (reference sequence). With 1 base removed from V and 3 bases from J, the gap between germline ends came to 13 bases. There are 17 residues in the CDR3. In DNA, the CDR3 is TGTGCCAGTAGTATAGTTGCTGCGGGCGGTGGGGCCAACGTCCTGACTTTC. This sequence encodes CASSIVAAGGGANVLTF.

The CDR3: CASSLRGDYTEAFF. The CDR3, as DNA: TGTGCCAGCAGCTTACGGGGGGACTACACTGAAGCTTTCTTT. The chain has TRBV7-9 and TRBJ1-1, with D perhaps TRBD1 (5 bases). The CDR3 covers 14 residues. The germline gives CDR1 SEHNR, CDR2 FQNEAQ (reference sequence). Trimming cost V 2 bases and J 3 bases, with 10 bases left between them. The complete variable domain, with remaining parts taken from reference TRBV7-9 and TRBJ1-1, reads DTGVSQNPRHKITKRGQNVTFRCDPISEHNRLYWYRQTLGQGPEFLTYFQNEAQLEKSRLLSDRFSAERPKGSFSTLEIQRTEQGDSAMYLCASSLRGDYTEAFFGQGTRLTVV.

The chain joins TRBV5-1 to TRBJ2-2; 8 bases line up with TRBD1. After removal of 4 bases from V and 5 bases from J, the junction contained 10 bases not matched to a gene. The germline gives CDR1 SGHRS, CDR2 YFSETQ. The CDR3 is made up of 16 amino acids. In DNA, the CDR3 is TGCGCCAGCAGCCCGCTCGGACAGGGTTTGACCGGGGAGCTGTTTTTT. This codes for CASSPLGQGLTGELFF.

The gene calls are TRBV4-3 and TRBJ2-1, with D unclear. Trimming left V 4 bases short and J 0 bases short, with 13 bases between. This CDR3 has 16 residues. CDR1 and CDR2 from the germline V gene are LGHNA and YSLEER. The CDR3 coding sequence is TGCGCCAGCAGCCGCGCCGGGCGTAGCTCCTACAATGAGCAGTTCTTC. Protein product: CASSRAGRSSYNEQFF.

In its sample, this clone was seen once. The CDR3 loop is CASSTSGRALETQYF. In DNA form, the CDR3 reads TGTGCCAGCTCAACTAGCGGGAGGGCCTTGGAGACCCAGTACTTC. The V call is TRBV18, the J call TRBJ2-5, with 13 bases aligning to TRBD2. Germline assignment: CDR1 KGHSH and CDR2 LQKENI. The CDR3 covers 15 residues. The V and J ends lost 5 bases and 5 bases, in that order; junction bases with no gene match: 5.

V usage is TRBV19 and J usage is TRBJ2-7; TRBD2 matches 9 bases. Looked up from germline, CDR1 is LNHDA and CDR2 is SQIVND (reference sequence). V trimming: 6 bases; J trimming: 4 bases; junction bases outside the gene matches: 13. The CDR3 is 16 residues long. The CDR3 spells CASRKGGLAGAYEQYF. CDR3 bases: TGTGCCAGTAGAAAGGGAGGATTAGCGGGAGCGTACGAGCAGTACTTC.

The V and J genes are TRBV11-2 and TRBJ2-5; D call uncertain. Germline-derived CDR1 and CDR2 are SGHAT and FQNNGV. CDR3 length: 12 residues. Deletions cut 6 bases from V and 5 bases from J, with 10 bases between. The CDR3 protein is CASSRFSETQYF. DNA of the CDR3: TGTGCCAGCAGTCGCTTTTCGGAGACCCAGTACTTC.

This clone is a singleton in its sample. The chain couples TRBV29-1 to TRBJ2-2; a weak D match, TRBD2 (6 bases). V was cut by 5 bases and J by 2 bases, with 12 bases left in between. Germline lookup yields CDR1 SQVTM and CDR2 ANQGSEA. This CDR3 region has 14 residues. The CDR3 DNA reads as TGCAGCGTTTTATCGGGGGTTAACACCGGGGAGCTGTTTTTT. Amino acids: CSVLSGVNTGELFF.

The chain is built from TRBV6-1 and TRBJ2-1, with no clear D. The V end was cut by 4 bases, the J end by 4 bases, with 8 bases between. Germline V gene data show CDR1 as MNHNS and CDR2 as SASEGT. The CDR3 totals 13 residues. Written as DNA, the CDR3 is TGTGCCAGCAGTGGGGCTTTTTACAATGAGCAGTTCTTC. This codes for CASSGAFYNEQFF.

In nucleotides, the CDR3 is TGTGCCAGCCGGGACAGGGGGCTGGCTAATGAAAAACTGTTTTTT. The encoded protein is CASRDRGLANEKLFF. The rearrangement joins TRBV2 to TRBJ1-4; TRBD1 aligns across 12 bases. Per germline, CDR1 SNHLY and CDR2 FYNNEI. This CDR3 has 15 amino acids. V lost 8 bases, J lost 3 bases, and 4 bases stayed unmatched.

The rearrangement links TRBV19 to TRBJ1-4; D not resolved. V was trimmed by 5 bases and J by 3 bases, leaving 13 bases between them. There are 15 residues in the CDR3. CDR1 and CDR2 (germline): LNHDA, SQIVND (reference sequence). CDR3: CASSPRGLANEKLFF. In DNA, the CDR3 is TGTGCCAGTAGTCCCCGAGGGTTGGCTAATGAAAAACTGTTTTTT.

This chain links TRBV2 with TRBJ1-2; 9 bases are shared with TRBD1. V was pared by 4 bases and J by 8 bases, with 11 bases of the junction left unmatched. Germline assignment: CDR1 SNHLY and CDR2 FYNNEI. The CDR3 consists of 15 residues. The chain's CDR3 is CASSVVWDREKGYTF. CDR3 DNA sequence: TGTGCCAGCAGTGTAGTCTGGGACAGGGAGAAGGGCTACACCTTC. Together with reference TRBV2 and TRBJ1-2, the CDR3 gives the full variable domain: EPEVTQTPSHQVTQMGQEVILRCVPISNHLYFYWYRQILGQKVEFLVSFYNNEISEKSEIFDDQFSVERPDGSNFTLKIRSTKLEDSAMYFCASSVVWDREKGYTFGSGTRLTVV.

Turning to this clone: Mismatch with germline at one junction end may stem from a read error. The gene calls are TRBV7-7 and TRBJ2-3, with D perhaps being TRBD1 or TRBD2 (5 bases each). The CDR3 is 13 residues long. Germline CDR1 SSHAT, CDR2 FNYEAQ (reference sequence). CDR3 sequence (DNA): TGTGCTAGCAGTCGGGACGTCACAGATACGCAGTATTTT. Protein sequence: CASSRDVTDTQYF.

This chain uses TRBV7-9 with TRBJ2-1; D possibly corresponds to TRBD2 (5 bases). The CDR3 is made up of 14 amino acids. V was cut by 2 bases and J by 7 bases, with 12 bases left in between. Germline CDR1 SEHNR, CDR2 FQNEAQ (reference sequence). As DNA, the CDR3 is TGTGCCAGCAGCTTACAAACCAGCGGTAATGAGCAGTTCTTC. It is translated as CASSLQTSGNEQFF. Using reference TRBV7-9 and TRBJ2-1 for the parts outside the CDR3, the full variable domain is DTGVSQNPRHKITKRGQNVTFRCDPISEHNRLYWYRQTLGQGPEFLTYFQNEAQLEKSRLLSDRFSAERPKGSFSTLEIQRTEQGDSAMYLCASSLQTSGNEQFFGPGTRLTVL.

Only one count was recorded for this clone. This sequence joins TRBV28 and TRBJ2-1; D is unresolved. V lost 5 bases and J lost 0, with 17 bases in between. This CDR3 region has 17 residues. The germline V gene encodes CDR1 MDHEN and CDR2 SYDVKM. CDR3 loop: CASSNLPSYDSYNEQFF. CDR3 DNA sequence: TGTGCCAGCAGTAACCTCCCCTCTTACGACTCCTACAATGAGCAGTTCTTC.

The V and J genes are TRBV6-4 and TRBJ1-1; D is unresolved. Germline assignment: CDR1 MRHNA and CDR2 SNTAGT. V dropped 9 bases and J dropped 1 base, with 12 bases sitting between them. The CDR3 is made up of 13 amino acids. The CDR3 reads CASRGSANTEAFF. The CDR3 DNA sequence: TGTGCCAGTCGAGGATCTGCGAACACTGAAGCTTTCTTT.

This clone is a singleton in its sample. This sequence joins TRBV9 and TRBJ2-1; no firm D call. Germline CDR1 SGDLS, CDR2 YYNGEE. The CDR3 sequence is 14 residues long. V dropped 4 bases and J dropped 0 bases, with 8 bases sitting between them. CDR3 in DNA: TGTGCCAGCAGCCCCCTAATCTCCTACAATGAGCAGTTCTTC. Its translation: CASSPLISYNEQFF.

The J gene is TRBJ1-1, the V gene TRBV6-5; weak D call: TRBD1 (6 bases). The length of the CDR3 is 14 residues. V was cut by 0 bases and J by 5 bases, with 10 bases left in between. Germline CDR1 reads MNHEY; CDR2 reads SVGAGI. Here the CDR3 reads CASSYSGGTTEAFF. The CDR3 region has the DNA TGTGCCAGCAGTTACTCAGGGGGGACAACTGAAGCTTTCTTT.

The chain joins TRBV4-1 to TRBJ1-2; 9 positions match TRBD1. V trimming: 1 base; J trimming: 4 bases; junction bases outside the gene matches: 7. Germline V gene lookup returns CDR1 MGHRA and CDR2 YSYEKL. The CDR3 is 16 residues long. CDR3 amino acids: CASSQGRQGVLYGYTF. DNA for the CDR3: TGCGCCAGCAGCCAAGGAAGACAGGGGGTCCTCTATGGCTACACCTTC.